This passage covers 8 T cell receptor beta chains from one sample sequenced in a study of shared clonotypes between healthy human individuals. Repertoires were generated with immunoSEQ multiplex PCR, while TCRdb's copy carries only in-frame clones and drops some. The table lists nearly 1,000,000 clones, over 60% of them singletons. Input material: memory CD4+ T cells sorted from blood. Subset defined: CD45RA-negative fraction. The receptors were gathered from a man between 18 and 35 years old in good health.

This clone was seen more than once but under ten times. The rearrangement links TRBV5-6 to TRBJ1-2; 12 nucleotides align to TRBD1. Germline trimming cut 3 bases from V and 5 bases from J; bases unmatched to any gene: 2. Germline assignment: CDR1 SGHDT and CDR2 YYEEEE. This CDR3 is 14 amino acids long. The DNA for the CDR3 is TGTGCCAGCAGCTGGGACAGGGGGCGATATGGCTACACCTTC. Protein product: CASSWDRGRYGYTF.

This chain uses TRBV5-4 with TRBJ1-2; D is possibly TRBD1 (6 bases). V was trimmed by 4 bases and J by 4 bases, leaving 14 bases between them. From germline, CDR1 is SGHNT and CDR2 YYREEE (reference sequence). This CDR3 spans 14 amino acids. The DNA of the CDR3 is TGTGCCAGCAGCCTAACAGGGCTAAGCTATGGCTACACCTTC. Protein product: CASSLTGLSYGYTF.

The chain couples TRBV5-1 to TRBJ1-1, with a weak D call TRBD1 (5 bases). This CDR3 spans 14 amino acids. V was pared by 2 bases and J by 3 bases, with 11 bases between. CDR1 is SGHRS, CDR2 YFSETQ, per germline. The CDR3 coding sequence is TGCGCCAGCAGCTTATGGGGCCAGGACACTGAAGCTTTCTTT. Encoded protein: CASSLWGQDTEAFF.

The chain joins TRBV5-4 to TRBJ2-7; 8 bases are shared with TRBD1. This CDR3 has 14 residues. V gave up 2 bases and J gave up 3 bases; unmatched junction bases: 4. Germline CDR1 and CDR2: SGHNT and YYREEE (reference sequence). This CDR3 is CASSFLQGGYEQYF. In DNA form, the CDR3 reads TGTGCCAGCAGCTTCCTACAGGGGGGCTACGAGCAGTACTTC. Looking up the rest from reference TRBV5-4 and TRBJ2-7 gives the full variable domain: ETGVTQSPTHLIKTRGQQVTLRCSSQSGHNTVSWYQQALGQGPQFIFQYYREEENGRGNFPPRFSGLQFPNYSSELNVNALELDDSALYLCASSFLQGGYEQYFGPGTRLTVT.

This chain links TRBV5-6 with TRBJ2-3; 11 positions agree with TRBD2. This CDR3 has 15 amino acids. Trimming at V came to 3 bases and at J to 6 bases, leaving 6 bases not matched to a gene. Germline V gene sequence: CDR1 SGHDT, CDR2 YYEEEE. The CDR3 bases are TGTGCCAGCAGCTCCGGACTAGCGGGCAGGGATACGCAGTATTTT. Its protein is CASSSGLAGRDTQYF.

The V call is TRBV28, the J call TRBJ2-7; 9 bases map to TRBD1. The V and J ends lost 6 bases and 7 bases, in that order; junction bases with no gene match: 19. This CDR3 has 17 amino acids. Per the germline V gene, CDR1 is MDHEN and CDR2 is SYDVKM. Here the CDR3 reads CASSGNAGTGTLGEQYF. The CDR3 DNA reads TGTGCCAGCAGCGGGAACGCCGGGACAGGGACTTTGGGAGAGCAGTACTTC.

This clone was observed a few times. The rearrangement joins TRBV7-2 to TRBJ1-1; D gene uncertain. The CDR3 contains 13 residues. Trimming took off 1 base at V and 9 bases at J, with 12 bases between the two ends. Germline V gives CDR1 SGHTA, CDR2 FQGNSA. The chain's CDR3 is CASSLVRSSQAFF. The CDR3 bases are TGTGCCAGCAGCTTAGTTCGGTCCTCTCAAGCTTTCTTT.

This chain joins TRBV9 and TRBJ1-3; D perhaps matches TRBD1 (6 bases). CDR1 and CDR2 from the germline V gene are SGDLS and YYNGEE. V lost 6 bases, J lost 4 bases, and 14 bases lay in between. The CDR3 consists of 14 residues. Here the CDR3 reads CASTEGGGGNTIYF. The CDR3 nucleotides read TGTGCCAGCACCGAAGGGGGGGGAGGAAACACCATATATTTT.